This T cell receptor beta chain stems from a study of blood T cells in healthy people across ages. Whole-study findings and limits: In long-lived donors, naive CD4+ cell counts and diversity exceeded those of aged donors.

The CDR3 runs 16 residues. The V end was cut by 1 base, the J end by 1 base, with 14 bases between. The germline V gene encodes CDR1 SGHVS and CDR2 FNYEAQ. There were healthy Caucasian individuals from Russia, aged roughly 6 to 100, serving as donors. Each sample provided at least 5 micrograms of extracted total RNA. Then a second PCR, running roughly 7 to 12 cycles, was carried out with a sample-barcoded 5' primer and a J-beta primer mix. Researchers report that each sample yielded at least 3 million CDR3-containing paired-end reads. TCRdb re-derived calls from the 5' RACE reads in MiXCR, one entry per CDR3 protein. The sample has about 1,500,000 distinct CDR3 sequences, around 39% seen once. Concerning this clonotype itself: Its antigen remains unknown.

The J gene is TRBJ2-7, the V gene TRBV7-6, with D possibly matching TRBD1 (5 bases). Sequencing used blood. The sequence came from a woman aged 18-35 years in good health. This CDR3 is CASSLGTGPVSYEQYF. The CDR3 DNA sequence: TGTGCCAGCAGCTTAGGCACAGGTCCCGTATCCTACGAGCAGTACTTC.